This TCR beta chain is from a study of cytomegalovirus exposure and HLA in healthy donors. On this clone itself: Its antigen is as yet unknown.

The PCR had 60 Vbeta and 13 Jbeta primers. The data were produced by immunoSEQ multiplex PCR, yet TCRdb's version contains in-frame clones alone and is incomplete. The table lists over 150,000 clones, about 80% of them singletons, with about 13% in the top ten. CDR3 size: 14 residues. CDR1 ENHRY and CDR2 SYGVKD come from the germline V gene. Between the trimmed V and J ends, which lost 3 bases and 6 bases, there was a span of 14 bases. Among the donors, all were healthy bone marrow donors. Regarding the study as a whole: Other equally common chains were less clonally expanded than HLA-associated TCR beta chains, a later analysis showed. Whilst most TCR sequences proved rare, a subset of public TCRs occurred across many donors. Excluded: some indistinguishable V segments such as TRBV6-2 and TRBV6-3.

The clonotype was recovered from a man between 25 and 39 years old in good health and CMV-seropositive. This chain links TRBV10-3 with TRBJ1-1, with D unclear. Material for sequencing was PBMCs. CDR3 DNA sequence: TGTGCCATCAGTGATACTAAGGTGGTCCCTGAAGCTTTCTTT. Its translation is CAISDTKVVPEAFF.